Listed here are 21 T cell receptor beta chains from one sample, sequenced in a study of blood T cell repertoires in COVID-19 (dated by TCRdb to 2020 to 2022). The library was generated by the immunoSEQ multiplex PCR assay. TCRdb provides this immuneACCESS table in a form limited to in-frame rearrangements. Some clones are lacking; in checked studies, under half of them reflect an unresolved V gene, and why the rest are absent is not known. Across this sample there are approximately 70,000 clones, with 75% to 90% seen only once. The ten biggest clones cover about a third of the sample. The sequencing input was peripheral blood. The receptors derive from an elderly woman with active or convalescent COVID-19.

This clone was counted once. The genes are TRBV27 and TRBJ1-2; 8 bases fit TRBD1. V trimming: 5 bases; J trimming: 8 bases; junction bases outside the gene matches: 7. Per the germline V gene, CDR1 is MNHEY and CDR2 is SMNVEV (reference sequence). The CDR3 consists of 13 residues. CDR3 DNA: TGTGCCAGCAGTCCACGGACAGGGCAGGGCTACACCTTC. Translation gives CASSPRTGQGYTF.

The chain links TRBV11-2 to TRBJ2-1, with D maybe TRBD2 (6 bases). Germline V gene sequence: CDR1 SGHAT, CDR2 FQNNGV. V was shortened by 4 bases and J by 8 bases, with 18 bases between the two germline ends. The CDR3 length is 15 residues. The CDR3 protein is CASSYLGLTHDEQFF. The CDR3, as DNA: TGTGCCAGCAGCTACCTAGGACTAACCCACGATGAGCAGTTCTTC.

The chain couples TRBV3-1 (or the pseudogene TRBV3-2) to TRBJ2-5; weak D call: TRBD1 (6 bases). Looked up from germline, CDR1 is LGHDT and CDR2 is YNNKEL (reference sequence). CDR3 length: 14 residues. Trimming left V 8 bases short and J 5 bases short, with 18 bases between. The CDR3: CASGKYRQEETQYF. The CDR3 region has the DNA TGTGCCAGCGGAAAGTACAGACAGGAGGAGACCCAGTACTTC.

In DNA form, the CDR3 reads TGTGCCAGCAGTTGGGCCTATGGCTACACCTTC. Amino acid sequence: CASSWAYGYTF. The rearrangement joins TRBV28 to TRBJ1-2; D is undetermined. CDR1 is MDHEN and CDR2 is SYDVKM in the germline V gene. This CDR3 spans 11 amino acids. Trimming took 4 bases from V and 4 from J, leaving 4 bases between them.

The chain carries TRBV7-2 and TRBJ1-5; D not resolved. The CDR3 spans 16 residues. V lost 1 base and J 4 bases, leaving 14 bases between the germline ends. Germline values: CDR1 SGHTA, CDR2 FQGNSA. CDR3 DNA sequence: TGTGCCAGCAGCTTAGGGGCAGTAAATTTTAATCAGCCCCAGCATTTT. This gives the protein CASSLGAVNFNQPQHF.

This clone is a singleton in its sample. The chain links TRBV2 to TRBJ1-5; the match to TRBD1 covers 7 bases. From germline, CDR1 is SNHLY and CDR2 FYNNEI. J was trimmed by 2 bases and V by 6 bases; bases with no gene match: 7. CDR3 length: 15 amino acids. The chain's CDR3 is CASSRQGLGNQPQHF. In DNA form, the CDR3 reads TGTGCCAGCAGCCGACAGGGCCTTGGCAATCAGCCCCAGCATTTT.

This chain uses TRBV4-3 with TRBJ2-1; possible D gene TRBD1, 6 bases. Germline V CDR1 and CDR2: LGHNA, YSLEER. The V end lost 7 bases, the J end lost 3 bases, and 16 bases lay between the germline ends. The CDR3 has 15 residues. CDR3 in amino acids: CASTSGTSLYNEQFF. For the CDR3, the DNA is TGCGCCAGCACCTCCGGGACAAGTCTCTACAATGAGCAGTTCTTC.

The chain links TRBV2 to TRBJ1-5; 9 bases map to TRBD1. The CDR3 is made up of 17 amino acids. Germline CDR1 and CDR2: SNHLY and FYNNEI. Unmatched junction bases numbered 10, after V lost 1 base and J lost 6 bases. CDR3 sequence: CASSEGGQGGFGQPQHF. CDR3 in DNA: TGTGCCAGCAGTGAAGGGGGACAGGGAGGTTTCGGTCAGCCCCAGCATTTT.

The genes are TRBV27 and TRBJ1-1, with TRBD1 matching 8 bases. Germline CDR1 is MNHEY and CDR2 is SMNVEV (reference sequence). V trimming: 5 bases; J trimming: 3 bases; junction bases outside the gene matches: 8. This CDR3 is built from 15 residues. The CDR3 nucleotides are TGTGCCAGCAGTGAGAGACAGGGGCGCGACACTGAAGCTTTCTTT. Protein sequence: CASSERQGRDTEAFF.

J is TRBJ2-2 and V is TRBV7-2; TRBD1 aligns across 12 bases. In germline, CDR1 is SGHTA, CDR2 FQGNSA. CDR3 length: 15 residues. V lost 10 bases and J lost 6; bases outside the gene matches: 9. In DNA, the CDR3 is TGTGCCACGGCCCGGGACAGGGGGCCCCCCGGGGAGCTGTTTTTT. It is translated as CATARDRGPPGELFF.

This clone appeared a single time. The CDR3: CASSDREGSYEQYF. The CDR3, as DNA: TGTGCCAGCAGTGACAGGGAAGGGTCCTACGAGCAGTACTTC. The rearrangement uses TRBV28 and TRBJ2-7; 7 positions agree with TRBD1. The V gene's germline CDR1 is MDHEN and CDR2 SYDVKM. V shed 5 bases, J shed 1 base, and the junction held 5 bases outside the gene matches. The CDR3 length is 14 residues.

This clone has more than one count but fewer than ten. The J gene is TRBJ2-7, the V gene TRBV25-1; D possibly corresponds to TRBD1 (5 bases). The CDR3 runs 12 residues. Germline CDR1 is MGHDK and CDR2 is SYGVNS. The V and J ends lost 0 bases and 9 bases respectively, with 9 bases between them. The chain's CDR3 is CASSEYGARQYF. CDR3 nucleotide sequence: TGTGCCAGCAGTGAATATGGGGCACGGCAGTACTTC.

CDR3 bases: TGTGCCAGTAGTATGGAGGACGGCCAGAACTATGGCTACACCTTC. Translation: CASSMEDGQNYGYTF. The V gene is TRBV19, the J gene TRBJ1-2; the D is unclear. Germline V gene sequence: CDR1 LNHDA, CDR2 SQIVND (reference sequence). The CDR3 is 15 amino acids. The ends were cut back, 3 bases at V and 2 bases at J, with 13 bases in the middle.

The chain has TRBV11-2 and TRBJ1-1, with 8 bases that match TRBD1. The CDR3 runs 14 residues. From germline, CDR1 is SGHAT and CDR2 FQNNGV. V trimming: 0 bases; J trimming: 8 bases; junction bases outside the gene matches: 5. DNA for the CDR3: TGTGCCAGCAGCTTAGATCTGCAGGGGGCCGAAGCTTTCTTT. It encodes CASSLDLQGAEAFF.

The chain links TRBV5-1 to TRBJ2-2; TRBD1 might be the D (6 bases). Trimming removed 0 bases from V and 7 bases from J, with 13 bases in between. Germline loops: CDR1 SGHRS, CDR2 YFSETQ. The CDR3 runs 15 residues. CDR3: CASSLAAGASGELFF. Here the CDR3 DNA reads TGCGCCAGCAGCTTGGCCGCAGGGGCGAGCGGGGAGCTGTTTTTT.

V and J are TRBV30 and TRBJ2-1, with 11 bases aligning to TRBD2. The CDR3 has 16 amino acids. Germline assignment: CDR1 GTSNPN and CDR2 SVGIG (reference sequence). V lost 8 bases and J lost 8; bases outside the gene matches: 17. The CDR3 DNA sequence: TGTGCCGTGAGACCACCATTAGCGGGGGGGCAATATGAGCAGTTCTTC. It is translated as CAVRPPLAGGQYEQFF. Full variable domain (outside the CDR3, taken from reference TRBV30 and TRBJ2-1): SQTIHQWPATLVQPVGSPLSLECTVEGTSNPNLYWYRQAAGRGLQLLFYSVGIGQISSEVPQNLSASRPQDRQFILSSKKLLLSDSGFYLCAVRPPLAGGQYEQFFGPGTRLTVL.

This clone was observed once. J is TRBJ2-5 and V is TRBV30; 9 bases are a match to TRBD2. The V gene end was trimmed by 3 bases and the J gene end by 4 bases; junction bases not matched to a gene: 12. CDR3 length: 16 amino acids. CDR1 and CDR2 (germline): GTSNPN, SVGIG (reference sequence). CDR3 region: CAWRSGGGGAAETQYF. The CDR3 DNA reads TGTGCCTGGAGAAGCGGGGGCGGGGGGGCGGCAGAGACCCAGTACTTC. Drawing the rest from reference TRBV30 and TRBJ2-5, the complete variable domain is SQTIHQWPATLVQPVGSPLSLECTVEGTSNPNLYWYRQAAGRGLQLLFYSVGIGQISSEVPQNLSASRPQDRQFILSSKKLLLSDSGFYLCAWRSGGGGAAETQYFGPGTRLLVL.

The chain is built from TRBV12-3 or TRBV12-4 and TRBJ2-3; no reliable D call. This CDR3 comprises 13 residues. V lost 3 bases, J lost 4 bases, and 8 bases lay in between. In DNA, the CDR3 is TGTGCCAGCAGTTTGCTAGTGGCAGATACGCAGTATTTT. Translating it yields CASSLLVADTQYF.

V usage is TRBV5-1 and J usage is TRBJ1-2; perhaps TRBD1 as D (6 bases). Germline V gives CDR1 SGHRS, CDR2 YFSETQ. The ends were cut back, 4 bases at V and 4 bases at J, with 11 bases in the middle. The length of the CDR3 is 13 residues. The CDR3 is CASSIWTAYGYTF. The CDR3 DNA follows: TGCGCCAGCAGCATATGGACAGCCTATGGCTACACCTTC.

The chain employs TRBV30 and TRBJ1-2, with D unclear. There are 14 residues in the CDR3. Germline V gives CDR1 GTSNPN, CDR2 SVGIG (reference sequence). The V and J ends lost 3 bases and 0 bases respectively, with 11 bases between them. DNA for the CDR3: TGTGCCTGGAGAGGTCAGGCACCTAACTATGGCTACACCTTC. Protein sequence: CAWRGQAPNYGYTF.

This chain connects TRBV3-1 (or the pseudogene TRBV3-2) to TRBJ1-2, with D hard to call. Germline CDR1 reads LGHDT; CDR2 reads YNNKEL (reference sequence). The CDR3 length is 14 residues. V was pared by 3 bases and J by 7 bases, with 15 bases between. CDR3 protein: CASSHLTGRAGYTF. CDR3 coding DNA: TGTGCCAGCAGCCACCTTACGGGAAGGGCTGGCTACACCTTC.